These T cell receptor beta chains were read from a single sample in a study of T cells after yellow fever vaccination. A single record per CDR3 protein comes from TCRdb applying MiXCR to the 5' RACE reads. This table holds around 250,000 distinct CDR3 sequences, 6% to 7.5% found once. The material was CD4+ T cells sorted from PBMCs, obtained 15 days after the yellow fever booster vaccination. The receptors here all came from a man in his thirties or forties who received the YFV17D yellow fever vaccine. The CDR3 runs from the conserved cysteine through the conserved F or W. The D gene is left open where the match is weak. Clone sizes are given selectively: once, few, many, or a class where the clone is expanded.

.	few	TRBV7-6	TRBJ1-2	CASSLASGSGGYTF	TGTGCCAGCAGCTTAGCGTCAGGGAGCGGGGGCTACACCTTC
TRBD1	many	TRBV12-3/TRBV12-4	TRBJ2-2	CASSPATGVGELFF	TGTGCCAGCAGTCCCGCGACAGGGGTCGGGGAGCTGTTTTTT
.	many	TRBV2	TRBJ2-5	CASRLAGETQYF	TGTGCCAGCAGGCTGGCGGGGGAGACCCAGTACTTC
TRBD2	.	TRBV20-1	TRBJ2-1	CSVRSSGAYNEQFF	TGCAGTGTCAGATCTAGCGGTGCCTACAATGAGCAGTTCTTC
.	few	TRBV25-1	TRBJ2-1	CASSESGIGGGEQFF	TGTGCCAGCAGTGAAAGTGGGATAGGGGGTGGTGAGCAGTTCTTC
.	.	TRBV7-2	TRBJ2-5	CASSLMALETQYF	TGTGCCAGCAGCTTAATGGCGTTGGAGACCCAGTACTTC
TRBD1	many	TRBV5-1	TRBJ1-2	CASSAGTGHGYTF	TGCGCCAGCAGCGCTGGGACAGGGCATGGCTACACCTTC
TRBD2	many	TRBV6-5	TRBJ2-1	CASSSLPGLADEQFF	TGTGCCAGCAGTTCCCTACCGGGACTAGCCGATGAGCAGTTCTTC
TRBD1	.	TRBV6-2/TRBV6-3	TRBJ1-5	CASSPPSTGVRIQPQHF	TGTGCCAGCAGTCCCCCTTCGACAGGGGTTCGTATACAGCCCCAGCATTTT
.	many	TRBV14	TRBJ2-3	CASSQGAGPASTDTQYF	TGTGCCAGCAGCCAAGGCGCAGGACCTGCTAGCACAGATACGCAGTATTTT
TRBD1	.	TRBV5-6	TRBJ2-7	CASSRRTGQGGEQYF	TGTGCCAGCAGCAGAAGGACAGGGCAGGGAGGCGAGCAGTACTTC
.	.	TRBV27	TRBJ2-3	CASSGGNTDTQYF	TGTGCCAGCAGTGGCGGGAACACAGATACGCAGTATTTT
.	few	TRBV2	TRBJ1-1	CASYRDGNTEAFF	TGTGCCAGCTACCGGGACGGGAACACTGAAGCTTTCTTT
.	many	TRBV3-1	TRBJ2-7	CASSQGRRYEQYF	TGTGCCAGCAGCCAAGGAAGGCGCTACGAGCAGTACTTC
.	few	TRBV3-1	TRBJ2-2	CASGGPSNTGELFF	TGTGCCAGTGGGGGGCCCAGCAACACCGGGGAGCTGTTTTTT
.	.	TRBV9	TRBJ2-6	CASSVVGRAGANVLTF	TGTGCCAGCAGCGTAGTGGGCAGGGCTGGGGCCAACGTCCTGACTTTC
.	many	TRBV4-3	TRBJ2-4	CASSQDLAGLAKNIQYF	TGCGCCAGCAGCCAAGATCTGGCGGGATTAGCCAAAAACATTCAGTACTTC
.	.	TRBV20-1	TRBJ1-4	CSASFALDEKLFF	TGCAGTGCTAGTTTCGCCTTGGATGAAAAACTGTTTTTT
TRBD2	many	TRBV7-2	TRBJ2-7	CASSLEREVSEQYF	TGTGCCAGCAGCCTAGAGCGGGAGGTGAGCGAGCAGTACTTC
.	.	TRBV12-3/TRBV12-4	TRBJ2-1	CASNSAPKNNEQFF	TGTGCCAGCAATTCTGCCCCCAAGAACAATGAGCAGTTCTTC
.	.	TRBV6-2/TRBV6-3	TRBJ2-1	CASSYGTGEQFF	TGTGCCAGCAGTTATGGGACGGGGGAGCAGTTCTTC
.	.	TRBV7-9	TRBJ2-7	CASSAPRGTYEQYF	TGTGCCAGCAGCGCCCCTCGCGGGACCTACGAGCAGTACTTC
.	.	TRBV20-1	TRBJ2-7	CSARDLGAFHEQYF	TGCAGTGCTAGAGATCTTGGGGCTTTCCACGAGCAGTACTTC
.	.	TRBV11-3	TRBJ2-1	CASSPGLHNEQFF	TGTGCCAGCAGCCCGGGACTCCACAATGAGCAGTTCTTC
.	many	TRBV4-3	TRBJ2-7	CASSRSLSPSSYEQYF	TGCGCCAGCAGCCGATCTCTCTCCCCGAGCTCCTACGAGCAGTACTTC
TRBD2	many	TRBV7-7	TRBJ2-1	CASSRSGVSSYNEQFF	TGTGCCAGCAGCCGGAGCGGGGTGAGCTCCTACAATGAGCAGTTCTTC
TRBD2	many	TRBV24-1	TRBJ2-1	CATSDSGTNNEQFF	TGTGCCACCAGTGACTCCGGGACTAACAATGAGCAGTTCTTC
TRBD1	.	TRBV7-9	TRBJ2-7	CASSLRDRAHEQYF	TGTGCCAGCAGCTTAAGGGACAGAGCCCACGAGCAGTACTTC
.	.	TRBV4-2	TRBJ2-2	CASSQGTYTGELFF	TGTGCCAGCAGCCAAGGGACTTACACCGGGGAGCTGTTTTTT
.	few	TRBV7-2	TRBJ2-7	CASSFRGEHYEQYF	TGTGCCAGCAGCTTCAGGGGCGAGCACTACGAGCAGTACTTC
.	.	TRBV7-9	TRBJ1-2	CASSLARVDGYTF	TGTGCCAGCAGCTTAGCCAGGGTCGATGGCTACACCTTC
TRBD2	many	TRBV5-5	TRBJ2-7	CASSPGLVAYEQYF	TGTGCCAGCAGCCCGGGACTAGTGGCCTACGAGCAGTACTTC
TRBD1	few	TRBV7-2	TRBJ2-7	CASSFQGAATEQYF	TGTGCCAGCAGCTTCCAGGGGGCCGCGACCGAGCAGTACTTC
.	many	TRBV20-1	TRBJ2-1	CSARVGSSYNEQFF	TGCAGTGCTAGAGTTGGGAGCTCCTACAATGAGCAGTTCTTC
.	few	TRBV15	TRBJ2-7	CATSRVPGAGLYEQYF	TGTGCCACCAGCAGAGTCCCCGGGGCCGGACTCTACGAGCAGTACTTC
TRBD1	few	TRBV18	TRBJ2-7	CASSRDRGSEQYF	TGTGCCAGCTCACGCGACAGGGGATCCGAGCAGTACTTC
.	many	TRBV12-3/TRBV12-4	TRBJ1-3	CASSLAWGGNTIYF	TGTGCCAGCAGTTTGGCTTGGGGTGGAAACACCATATATTTT
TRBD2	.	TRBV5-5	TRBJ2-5	CASSGLAGPQETQYF	TGTGCCAGCAGCGGACTAGCGGGACCCCAAGAGACCCAGTACTTC
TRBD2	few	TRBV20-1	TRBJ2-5	CSARPGLATTQYF	TGCAGTGCTCGGCCGGGACTAGCGACGACCCAGTACTTC
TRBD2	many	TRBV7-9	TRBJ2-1	CASSQGTSGRNTNEQFF	TGTGCCAGCAGCCAGGGGACTAGCGGGAGGAATACCAATGAGCAGTTCTTC
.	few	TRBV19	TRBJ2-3	CASSIAGGGTDTQYF	TGTGCCAGTAGTATAGCCGGCGGGGGCACAGATACGCAGTATTTT
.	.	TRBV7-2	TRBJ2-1	CASTLIGGGVGEQFF	TGTGCCAGCACCCTTATAGGGGGGGGGGTTGGTGAGCAGTTCTTC
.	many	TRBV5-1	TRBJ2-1	CASSWDRGPYNEQFF	TGCGCCAGCAGCTGGGACCGAGGGCCCTACAATGAGCAGTTCTTC
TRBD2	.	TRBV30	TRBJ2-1	CACPPAGGYNEQFF	TGTGCCTGCCCCCCTGCGGGAGGCTACAATGAGCAGTTCTTC
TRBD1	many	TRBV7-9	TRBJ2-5	CASSFGTGDLQETQYF	TGTGCCAGCAGCTTCGGGACAGGGGACTTACAAGAGACCCAGTACTTC
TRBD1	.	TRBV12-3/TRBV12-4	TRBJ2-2	CASRQGHTGELFF	TGTGCCAGCCGACAGGGGCACACCGGGGAGCTGTTTTTT
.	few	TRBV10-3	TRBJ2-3	CAISERVRDTQYF	TGTGCCATCAGTGAGAGAGTGAGAGATACGCAGTATTTT
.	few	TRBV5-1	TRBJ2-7	CASSLGRVGEQYF	TGCGCCAGCAGCTTGGGCAGGGTCGGCGAGCAGTACTTC